The rows below give T cell receptor beta chains drawn from one sample of a study of T cell responses to AZD1222 COVID-19 vaccine. Sequencing was performed with immunoSEQ multiplex PCR; in TCRdb, only in-frame clones are kept and a portion is missing. The sample consists of about 150,000 clones, 75% to 90% of them appearing once. Sample: peripheral blood, taken on day 0 of AZD1222 vaccination. The receptors shown here come from an adult in good health. Each CDR3 is given with its conserved first and last residue. A D gene is named only where the DNA matches it firmly.

d_gene: TRBD1
v_gene: TRBV15
CDR3aa: CATTRGTGSEKLFF

d_gene: NA
v_gene: TRBV5-5
CDR3aa: CASSLFYRSGNTIYF

d_gene: TRBD2
v_gene: TRBV3-1/TRBV3-2
CDR3aa: CASSQDHLAVNNEQFF

d_gene: TRBD1
v_gene: TRBV5-4
CDR3aa: CASSSRQGALTDTQYF

d_gene: NA
v_gene: TRBV6-5
CDR3aa: CASRSLTDSNQPQHF

d_gene: NA
v_gene: TRBV10-3
CDR3aa: CAISEGAGFLQYNEQFF

d_gene: TRBD2
v_gene: TRBV5-6
CDR3aa: CASSVLAGGLSDTQYF

d_gene: TRBD1
v_gene: TRBV7-3
CDR3aa: CASSLQGGNYGYTF

d_gene: TRBD1
v_gene: TRBV19
CDR3aa: CASSRDSRYGYTF

d_gene: NA
v_gene: TRBV4-1
CDR3aa: CASSQVVGGPEAFF

d_gene: NA
v_gene: TRBV3-1/TRBV3-2
CDR3aa: CASSQGHLSEQYF

d_gene: TRBD2
v_gene: TRBV30
CDR3aa: CAWMYQRTSGRYNEQFF

d_gene: TRBD1
v_gene: TRBV7-3
CDR3aa: CASSLSRGPGEKLFF

d_gene: NA
v_gene: TRBV5-1
CDR3aa: CASSLDVSSGNTIYF

d_gene: NA
v_gene: TRBV21-1
CDR3aa: CASRELPGQGSQPQHF

d_gene: TRBD2
v_gene: TRBV7-6
CDR3aa: CASSPLLGSGGVWLFF

d_gene: TRBD1
v_gene: TRBV6-5
CDR3aa: CASSLGQAFYEQYF

d_gene: NA
v_gene: TRBV4-1
CDR3aa: CGVHHQPQHF

d_gene: TRBD2
v_gene: TRBV4-3
CDR3aa: CASSHLAGGPGEQFF

d_gene: NA
v_gene: TRBV6-5
CDR3aa: CASGGHGNQPQHF

d_gene: TRBD1
v_gene: TRBV6-4
CDR3aa: CASSDSWTGRDGYTF

d_gene: NA
v_gene: TRBV7-6
CDR3aa: CASSLGLGAGANVLTF

d_gene: NA
v_gene: TRBV5-6
CDR3aa: CASSPGPGGSNQPQHF

d_gene: NA
v_gene: TRBV20-1
CDR3aa: CSARDSYGYTF